These 22 T cell receptor beta chains originate from one sample sequenced in a study of T cells in Graves' hyperthyroidism and ophthalmopathy. It was RNA transcripts that yielded the amplified TCR beta CDR3 regions. First-round RT-PCR with HTBI primers amplified the TCR CDR3 region. TCRdb fed the multiplex PCR reads into MiXCR, producing one record per CDR3 protein. The data hold 350,000 to 500,000 distinct CDR3 sequences, with roughly 15% observed a single time. Sequenced sample: blood. These receptors all come from a young woman with Graves' hyperthyroidism.

This clonotype has at least ten counts. The J gene is TRBJ2-1, the V gene TRBV5-1; 10 bases fit TRBD2. The germline CDR1 and CDR2 sequences are SGHRS and YFSETQ. The V segment lost 0 bases and the J segment 7 bases; nucleotides outside the gene matches: 4. This CDR3 comprises 15 residues. As DNA, the CDR3 is TGCGCCAGCAGCTTGGTAGCGGGAGGAAGGAATGAGCAGTTCTTC. Translating gives CASSLVAGGRNEQFF.

This clonotype was observed many times. This chain uses TRBV3-1 with TRBJ2-1; TRBD1 agrees at 8 bases. The CDR3 sequence is 16 residues long. Losses at the gene ends were 4 bases for V and 0 bases for J; bases not matched to a gene: 5. CDR1 and CDR2 (germline): LGHDT, YNNKEL (reference sequence). CDR3 in amino acids: CASSPLTGGSYNEQFF. The CDR3 DNA sequence: TGTGCCAGCAGCCCATTAACAGGGGGCTCCTACAATGAGCAGTTCTTC.

The chain has TRBV10-3 and TRBJ1-1, with D possibly TRBD1 on 6 matching bases. The CDR3 extends over 12 amino acids. Between the trimmed V and J ends, which lost 6 bases and 7 bases, there was a span of 12 bases. CDR1 is ENHRY and CDR2 is SYGVKD in the germline V gene. CDR3 nucleotides: TGTGCCATCAGCCACAGGGAAGATGAAGCTTTCTTT. Translated: CAISHREDEAFF.

This clonotype showed up just a few times. The CDR3: CASSRRLSGGPYNEQFF. The CDR3 nucleotides are TGCGCCAGCAGCCGAAGACTTAGCGGGGGGCCCTACAATGAGCAGTTCTTC. The chain is built from TRBV4-1 and TRBJ2-1; 10 bases line up with TRBD2. The V gene end was trimmed by 4 bases and the J gene end by 2 bases; junction bases not matched to a gene: 8. The CDR3 spans 17 residues. From germline, CDR1 is MGHRA and CDR2 YSYEKL.

This clonotype was found many times. V and J are TRBV12-3 or TRBV12-4 and TRBJ1-5; the match to TRBD1 covers 7 bases. The trim removed 7 bases at V and 3 bases at J, leaving 9 bases unmatched. The CDR3 loop spans 15 amino acids. The CDR3 here is CASTLGDSPNQPQHF. CDR3 coding DNA: TGTGCCAGCACCCTGGGGGACAGCCCCAATCAGCCCCAGCATTTT.

This clonotype occurred many times. The J gene is TRBJ2-1, the V gene TRBV20-1; 11 nucleotides align to TRBD2. The CDR3 is 13 amino acids. Per germline, CDR1 DFQATT and CDR2 SNEGSKA (reference sequence). V dropped 2 bases and J dropped 13; count of bases not matched to a gene: 7. The CDR3 region has the DNA TGCAGTGCTAGAAGTCCGGGACTAGCGGAACAGTTCTTC. Amino acid sequence: CSARSPGLAEQFF.

The sample holds a few counts of this clonotype. Being one base from a much bigger clone, this may be a read error. V gene TRBV28 combines with J gene TRBJ2-7; D might be TRBD1 (6 bases). The end of the DNA is better explained by TRBJ2-1, so the J call may be wrong. Germline CDR1 reads MDHEN; CDR2 reads SYDVKM. The CDR3 is made up of 16 amino acids. The CDR3 sequence: CASSLLSRTVSYEQFF. CDR3 nucleotides: TGTGCCAGCAGTTTATTATCCCGGACAGTTTCCTACGAGCAGTTCTTC.

The V call is TRBV7-3, the J call TRBJ2-1, with 8 bases that match TRBD2. The CDR3 spans 14 residues. Germline-derived CDR1 and CDR2 are SGHTA and FQGTGA. Germline trimming cut 1 base from V and 9 bases from J; bases unmatched to any gene: 5. The DNA for the CDR3 is TGTGCCAGCAGCTTAAGCCGGGAGGGGGGTGAGCAGTTCTTC. Protein product: CASSLSREGGEQFF.

This clonotype was counted at least ten times. The chain combines TRBV4-1 with TRBJ2-7; 7 nucleotides line up with TRBD1. After removal of 4 bases from V and 3 bases from J, the junction contained 9 bases not matched to a gene. The germline gives CDR1 MGHRA, CDR2 YSYEKL. The CDR3 totals 15 residues. This chain's CDR3 is CASSPRMGQSYEQYF. CDR3 sequence (DNA): TGCGCCAGCAGCCCACGAATGGGACAGAGCTACGAGCAGTACTTC.

In its sample, this clonotype was seen many times. The V and J genes are TRBV5-1 and TRBJ2-1, with TRBD2 identical over 11 bases. Trimming took 3 bases from V and 3 from J; bases not matched to a gene: 11. The CDR3 contains 18 residues. In germline, CDR1 is SGHRS, CDR2 YFSETQ. The CDR3 sequence is CASSSPGSGRDNYNEQFF. Written as DNA, the CDR3 is TGCGCCAGCAGCTCCCCGGGTAGCGGGAGGGATAACTACAATGAGCAGTTCTTC. The whole variable domain, filled in from reference TRBV5-1 and TRBJ2-1, reads KAGVTQTPRYLIKTRGQQVTLSCSPISGHRSVSWYQQTPGQGLQFLFEYFSETQRNKGNFPGRFSGRQFSNSRSEMNVSTLELGDSALYLCASSSPGSGRDNYNEQFFGPGTRLTVL.

This clonotype was counted at least ten times. V is TRBV5-1 and J is TRBJ2-3; D may correspond to TRBD1 or TRBD2 (6 bases each). CDR1 and CDR2 (germline): SGHRS, YFSETQ. The CDR3 runs 14 residues. Trimming left V 4 bases short and J 2 bases short, with 11 bases between. The CDR3 sequence: CASSPRGPTDTQYF. The CDR3 region has the DNA TGCGCCAGCAGCCCCCGGGGGCCCACAGATACGCAGTATTTT.

The rearrangement links TRBV29-1 to TRBJ1-1; D is uncertain. The CDR3 covers 11 residues. In germline, CDR1 is SQVTM, CDR2 ANQGSEA. The V and J ends lost 2 bases and 3 bases respectively, with 4 bases between them. The CDR3, as DNA: TGCAGCGTTGAAAAAGACACTGAAGCTTTCTTT. It is translated as CSVEKDTEAFF.

Only a few counts were recorded for this clonotype. The V call is TRBV5-1, the J call TRBJ2-5; D is unresolved. The germline CDR1 and CDR2 sequences are SGHRS and YFSETQ. V was trimmed by 0 bases and J by 2 bases, leaving 8 bases between them. The CDR3 has 14 residues. The DNA for the CDR3 is TGCGCCAGCAGCTTGGGTAACATACAAGAGACCCAGTACTTC. Its translation: CASSLGNIQETQYF.

This clonotype has just one count. The chain carries TRBV19 and TRBJ1-1; D is possibly TRBD1 (6 bases). V was pared by 4 bases and J by 3 bases, with 9 bases between. The CDR3 totals 13 residues. Per the germline V gene, CDR1 is LNHDA and CDR2 is SQIVND (reference sequence). The CDR3 loop reads CASSTHRDTEAFF. CDR3 DNA: TGTGCCAGTAGTACCCACAGGGACACTGAAGCTTTCTTT.

This chain uses TRBV6-1 with TRBJ2-5; either TRBD1 or TRBD2 may fit D (6 bases each). This CDR3 spans 12 amino acids. With 6 bases removed from V and 5 bases from J, the gap between germline ends came to 10 bases. Germline V gives CDR1 MNHNS, CDR2 SASEGT. The CDR3 coding sequence is TGTGCCAGCAGAACAGGGAGGGAGACCCAGTACTTC. It yields the protein CASRTGRETQYF.

This clonotype was recorded many times. This chain uses TRBV12-3 or TRBV12-4 with TRBJ1-1, with TRBD1 matching 8 bases. The CDR3 loop spans 16 amino acids. After removal of 6 bases from V and 1 base from J, the junction contained 10 bases not matched to a gene. The CDR3 reads CASSPQGAIGNTEAFF. The CDR3 nucleotides read TGTGCCAGCAGCCCCCAGGGGGCCATAGGGAACACTGAAGCTTTCTTT.

In this sample, this clonotype turned up many times. The chain is built from TRBV12-3 or TRBV12-4 and TRBJ2-2; the D gene is possibly TRBD2 (6 bases). The CDR3 is 17 amino acids. V dropped 6 bases and J dropped 5 bases, with 22 bases sitting between them. The CDR3 reads CASRPPGFGAGTGELFF. Here the CDR3 DNA reads TGTGCCAGCAGGCCCCCCGGATTCGGGGCGGGGACCGGGGAGCTGTTTTTT.

This clonotype showed up just a few times. The rearrangement joins TRBV11-2 to TRBJ1-4; D might be TRBD1 (6 bases). Trimming took 6 bases from V and 3 from J, leaving 14 bases between them. The length of the CDR3 is 15 residues. Germline CDR1 and CDR2: SGHAT and FQNNGV. The CDR3 sequence: CASRKNRESNEKLFF. The CDR3 DNA sequence: TGTGCCAGCAGAAAGAACAGGGAGTCTAATGAAAAACTGTTTTTT.

This chain joins TRBV20-1 and TRBJ2-7; D could derive from TRBD1 or TRBD2 (5 bases each). V was shortened by 3 bases and J by 1 base, with 16 bases between the two germline ends. Looked up from germline, CDR1 is DFQATT and CDR2 is SNEGSKA (reference sequence). The CDR3 is 15 residues long. CDR3 sequence: CSASVPGRGSYEQYF. CDR3 bases: TGCAGTGCTAGCGTACCGGGGCGCGGATCCTACGAGCAGTACTTC.

This clonotype was seen ten or more times. The V and J genes are TRBV3-1 and TRBJ1-1, with no clear D. Germline CDR1 is LGHDT and CDR2 is YNNKEL (reference sequence). V shed 3 bases and J shed 0 bases, with 11 bases lying between them. CDR3 length: 15 amino acids. The CDR3 coding sequence is TGTGCCAGCAGCCAGGAAAGAATTATGAACACTGAAGCTTTCTTT. Translating gives CASSQERIMNTEAFF.

This clonotype was detected ten times or more. The chain recombines TRBV20-1 with TRBJ2-1; D is perhaps TRBD2 (6 bases). The CDR3 covers 17 residues. Germline V gives CDR1 DFQATT, CDR2 SNEGSKA (reference sequence). Trimming left V 0 bases short and J 0 bases short, with 15 bases between. The CDR3 region has the DNA TGCAGTGCTAGAGACTCTATGGGGACTCACTCCTACAATGAGCAGTTCTTC. Protein sequence: CSARDSMGTHSYNEQFF.

This clonotype was seen a few times. The genes are TRBV19 and TRBJ1-2, with D unresolved. From germline, CDR1 is LNHDA and CDR2 SQIVND (reference sequence). This CDR3 contains 12 residues. The V gene lost 4 bases and the J gene lost 5 bases, with 8 bases spanning the gap. The DNA for the CDR3 is TGTGCCAGTAGTAAGGGTGGATATGGCTACACCTTC. It is translated as CASSKGGYGYTF.